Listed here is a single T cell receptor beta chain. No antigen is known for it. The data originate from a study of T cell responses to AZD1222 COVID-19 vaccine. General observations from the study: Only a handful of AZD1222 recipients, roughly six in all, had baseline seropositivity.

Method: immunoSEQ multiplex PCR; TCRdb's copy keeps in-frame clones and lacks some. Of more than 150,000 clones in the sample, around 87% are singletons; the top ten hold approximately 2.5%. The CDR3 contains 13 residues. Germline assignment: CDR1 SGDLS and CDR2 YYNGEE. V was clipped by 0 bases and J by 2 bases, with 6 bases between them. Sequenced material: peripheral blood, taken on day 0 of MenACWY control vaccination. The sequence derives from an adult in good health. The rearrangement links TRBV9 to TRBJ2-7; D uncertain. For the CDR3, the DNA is TGTGCCAGCAGCGTAGCTCCAACCTACGAGCAGTACTTC. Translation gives CASSVAPTYEQYF.